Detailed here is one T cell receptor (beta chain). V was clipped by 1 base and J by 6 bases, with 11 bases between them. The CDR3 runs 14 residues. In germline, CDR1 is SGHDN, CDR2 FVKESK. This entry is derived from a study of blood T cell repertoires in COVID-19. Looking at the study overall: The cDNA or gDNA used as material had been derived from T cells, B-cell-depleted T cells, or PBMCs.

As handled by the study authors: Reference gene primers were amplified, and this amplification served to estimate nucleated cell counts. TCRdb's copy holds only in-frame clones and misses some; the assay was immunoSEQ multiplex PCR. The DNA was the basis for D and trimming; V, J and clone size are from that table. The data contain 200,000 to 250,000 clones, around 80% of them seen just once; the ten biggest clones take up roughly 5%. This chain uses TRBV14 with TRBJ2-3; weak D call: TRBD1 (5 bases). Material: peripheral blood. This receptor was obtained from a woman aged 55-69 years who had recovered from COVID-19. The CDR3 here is CASSQGGSIDTQYF. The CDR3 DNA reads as TGTGCCAGCAGCCAAGGGGGCAGTATCGATACGCAGTATTTT.